These T cell receptor beta chains were read from a single sample in a study of cytomegalovirus exposure and HLA in healthy donors. Assay used: immunoSEQ multiplex PCR; TCRdb lists only in-frame clones, some missing. The top ten clones hold around 0.31% of a sample with about 200,000 clones, 86% of them seen once. The sample was PBMCs. The source of these receptors is a woman in her 30s in good health and CMV-seronegative. CDR3s leave out the opening cysteine and the closing phenylalanine or tryptophan.

V	J	CDR3
TRBV7-9	TRBJ1-4	ASSRQRGTNEKLF
TRBV11-2	TRBJ1-1	ASSLAGISEAF
TRBV7-6	TRBJ2-3	ASSLVGFRLAGGDTQY
TRBV28	TRBJ1-5	ASSTGEQPQH
TRBV29-1	TRBJ1-2	SVEQGSYGYT
TRBV6-7	TRBJ2-5	ASRNEGQGDYETQY
TRBV7-8	TRBJ1-1	ASSATGKGTEAF
TRBV11-2	TRBJ2-7	ASSLGLAGQYEQY
TRBV19	TRBJ2-5	ASSSLAGGQETQY
TRBV7-9	TRBJ2-5	ASSSPRGELGETQY
TRBV9	TRBJ2-7	ASSAGTGPYEQY
TRBV7-8	TRBJ2-7	ASSSTSGSSYEQY
TRBV28	TRBJ1-2	ASWGRQGDGYT
TRBV28	TRBJ2-3	ASSLTGHFLY
TRBV10-2	TRBJ2-7	ASSDTAAWY
TRBV6-6	TRBJ1-1	ASSSRQQNTEAF
TRBV6-5	TRBJ2-3	ASRILREATDTQY
TRBV2	TRBJ2-7	ASSGYRGHEQY
TRBV10-3	TRBJ2-4	AISERQGRENIQY
TRBV2	TRBJ2-3	ASSPSATQY
TRBV5-1	TRBJ2-1	ASSLGARGTSSYNEQF
TRBV5-4	TRBJ1-1	ASSLDTEAF
TRBV2	TRBJ2-3	ASGAGEADTQY
TRBV4-1	TRBJ2-7	ASSQGLAGILGYEQY
TRBV6-6	TRBJ2-7	ASSYGAIYEQY
TRBV2	TRBJ1-2	ASSDLSLSGGYT
TRBV9	TRBJ2-3	ASSPKTGTSGLTDTQY
TRBV7-9	TRBJ1-1	ASSLVGAGEAF
TRBV2	TRBJ2-1	ASTRQGAKILDEQF
TRBV7-2	TRBJ2-1	ASSFRDRVYNEQF
TRBV4-1	TRBJ1-6	ASSQTGLGSPLH
TRBV6-5	TRBJ2-3	ASLAGGSTDTQY
TRBV18	TRBJ2-2	ASSRRTGGFTGELF
TRBV5-1	TRBJ2-5	ASSLEGASETQY
TRBV28	TRBJ2-2	ASSGLRGPTGELF
TRBV29-1	TRBJ2-7	SVEQGPDYEQY
TRBV18	TRBJ2-7	ASSLGTGSSYEQY
TRBV5-1	TRBJ2-2	ASRETGRVGELF
TRBV4-2	TRBJ2-3	ASSQRTSGLGTDTQY
TRBV9	TRBJ2-7	ASSVGLAGATYEQY
TRBV5-1	TRBJ1-1	ASRPGQNTEAF
TRBV27	TRBJ2-1	ASGNPRTSGIRGAHNEQF
TRBV6-6	TRBJ2-7	ASSPPLASGPMEQY
TRBV19	TRBJ2-1	ASSMAGNNEQF
TRBV28	TRBJ2-7	ASSPLISRGSSNEQY